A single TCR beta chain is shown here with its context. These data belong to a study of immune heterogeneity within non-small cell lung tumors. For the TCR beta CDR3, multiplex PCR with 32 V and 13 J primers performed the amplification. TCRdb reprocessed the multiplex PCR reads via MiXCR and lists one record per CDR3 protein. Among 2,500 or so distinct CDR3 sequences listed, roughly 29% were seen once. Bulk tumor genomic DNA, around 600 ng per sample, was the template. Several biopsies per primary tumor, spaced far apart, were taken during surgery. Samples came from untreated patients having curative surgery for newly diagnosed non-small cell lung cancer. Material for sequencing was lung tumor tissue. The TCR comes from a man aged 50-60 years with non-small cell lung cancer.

The CDR3 loop reads CASSPTQFYEQYF. In DNA form, the CDR3 reads TGTGCCAGCAGCCCAACACAGTTCTACGAGCAGTACTTC. The chain uses TRBV27 and TRBJ2-7; D unclear. Trimming left V 6 bases short and J 3 bases short, with 12 bases between. Germline-derived CDR1 and CDR2 are MNHEY and SMNVEV (reference sequence). This CDR3 has 13 amino acids.